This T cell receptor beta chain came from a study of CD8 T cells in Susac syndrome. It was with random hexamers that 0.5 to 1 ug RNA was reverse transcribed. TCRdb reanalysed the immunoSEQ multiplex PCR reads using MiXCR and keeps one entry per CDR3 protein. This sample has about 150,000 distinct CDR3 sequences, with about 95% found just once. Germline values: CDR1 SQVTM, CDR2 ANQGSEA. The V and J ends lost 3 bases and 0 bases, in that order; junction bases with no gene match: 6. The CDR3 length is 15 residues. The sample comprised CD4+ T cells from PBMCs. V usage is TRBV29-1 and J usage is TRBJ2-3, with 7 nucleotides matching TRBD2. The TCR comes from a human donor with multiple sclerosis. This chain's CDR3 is CSVDRGDLSTDTQYF. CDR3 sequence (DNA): TGCAGCGTTGACCGGGGGGACCTTAGCACAGATACGCAGTATTTT.